What follows is one T cell receptor (beta chain) and its context. This clone was observed a handful of times. The antigen it recognizes is unknown. No much larger clone exists at a distance of one base, and base qualities are not known. The data were obtained in a study of beta chain features in type 1 diabetes (dated 2018 in TCRdb). For context, the study as a whole: Mean age, gender distribution, total cell number and subset yield did not differ between patients and healthy donors. A total of 100 million to 110 million sorted cells were examined across all samples, and a strong correlation was observed between cell number per subset and RNA yield. In the study, TCRB repertoires of sorted circulating CD4+ T cell subsets from recently diagnosed type 1 diabetes patients were compared with those of matched healthy donors. Regulatory and stem cell-like memory subsets were isolated from only 8 patients and roughly 8 healthy donors, whereas naive and central memory subsets came from all 30 or so donors. Overall results and qualifications from the work: Fewer insertions and more nucleotide deletions at VDJ recombination sites were observed in patients with type 1 diabetes, implying thymic rearrangement abnormalities. A moderate but significant shortening of TCRB CDR3 length was observed in type 1 diabetes patients in all four CD4+ subsets. Because the HLA sub-analyses included only small numbers of individuals, any influence of HLA type on TCRB rearrangement was left unresolved. Naive, central memory and regulatory TCRB repertoires appeared to be more alike among patients than among healthy donors. Because cDNA rather than genomic DNA was sequenced, highly expressing activated cells could have been over-represented, although no difference in activation and CD3 levels was found between groups. PCR might favor shorter templates, but patient and control samples were amplified and corrected together, so any skew would affect both groups equally.

All of the isolated RNA was reverse transcribed with the High Capacity cDNA Reverse Transcription Kit, so expressed TCRB transcripts were sequenced. Naive, central memory and regulatory T cell samples underwent deep immunoSEQ sequencing, averaging about 3.57 million total reads per sample. After sorted cells were lysed in RLT buffer, RNA was extracted with DNase-treated RNeasy Micro or Mini kits, with the choice depending on cell number. Each cell subset was processed on its own to prevent cross-contamination, while patient and healthy donor samples were processed together. TCRB sequences were amplified from cDNA with the immunoSEQ multiplex PCR, producing 87-bp fragments spanning the CDR3 region. Sequencing of the amplicons was done on the Illumina HiSeq platform. The original methods were these. PCR bias was computationally corrected using synthetic template baselines, reads within Hamming distance 2 were collapsed, and singletons that could not be merged were discarded. Reads were aligned to IMGT to assign V, D and J genes, CDR3 length, and insertions or deletions at six rearrangement sites. Within each subset, clonotype counts were normalized to sorted cell number, and only after that were true diversity and Gini coefficients computed with the tcR R package. The overlap coefficient, calculated on TCRB nucleotide sequences, was used to quantify repertoire sharing. TCRdb took over this immuneACCESS table, retaining in-frame rearrangements with V and J assigned. Such tables are incomplete; in checked studies, under half of the missing clones stem from an unresolved V gene, and the remainder is unexplained. The DNA was the basis for D and trimming; V, J and clone size are from that table. This sample lists fewer than 400,000 clones; around 9% were detected once. Clones ranked in the top ten supply less than 1.2% of the sample.

From each donor, a single peripheral blood sample of about 110 mL on average was drawn into heparinised tubes. Using a panel that included CD45RO, CCR7, CD25, CD127, CD95 and CD27, naive, central memory, regulatory and stem cell-like memory CD4+ T cells were sorted on a BD FACSAria II. Every sorted population had a purity above 98%. PBMCs were separated immediately by Lymphoprep density gradient centrifugation and were stained directly, without being cultured. So that batch effects would be minimized, each experiment stained and sorted samples in pairs, pairing one healthy donor with one patient. Inclusive of the bounding cysteine and phenylalanine, the CDR3 is 13 residues long. Only the CDR3 region is kept as DNA, spanning 39 bases read in frame from base 1. V sheds 4 bases and J sheds 1 base, leaving 10 bases between their ends. From a lookup of the germline V gene (reference sequence), CDR1 and CDR2 are GTSNPN and SVGIG.

The chain joins TRBV30 to TRBJ2-5, with the identity of the D gene unclear. Specimen: central memory CD4+ T cells from blood. This clonotype was obtained from a man aged 25-40 years with type 1 diabetes. The CDR3 reads CAWNNGPQETQYF. At the DNA level, the sequence is TGTGCCTGGAATAACGGACCCCAAGAGACCCAGTACTTC.